Below, 18 T cell receptor beta chains from the same sample are listed, as sequenced in a study of blood T cells in healthy people across ages. A J-beta primer mix and a sample-barcoded 5' primer were used in a second PCR of about 7 to 11 cycles. TCRdb re-called the 5' RACE reads with MiXCR, one entry per CDR3 protein. The sample shows 1.5 million or so distinct CDR3 sequences, approximately 43% of them seen only once. Input material: blood. These TCRs come from a woman aged 18-30 years in good health.

The chain links TRBV6-2 or TRBV6-3 to TRBJ2-5; perhaps D is TRBD1 or TRBD2 (6 bases each). V was shortened by 5 bases and J by 7 bases, with 11 bases between the two germline ends. This CDR3 spans 12 amino acids. The V gene's germline CDR1 is MNHEY and CDR2 SVGEGT. The CDR3 protein is CASSRGERTQYF. The CDR3 DNA is TGTGCCAGCAGTAGGGGGGAAAGGACCCAGTACTTC.

The chain is built from TRBV18 and TRBJ1-1; D is unclear. V was shortened by 4 bases and J by 2 bases, with 5 bases between the two germline ends. The CDR3 totals 12 residues. The V gene's germline CDR1 is KGHSH and CDR2 LQKENI. CDR3 coding DNA: TGTGCCAGCTCACAATATAACACTGAAGCTTTCTTT. The encoded protein is CASSQYNTEAFF.

The J gene is TRBJ2-1, the V gene TRBV7-2; 8 positions match TRBD2. The junction had 11 bases not matched to a gene; V was cut back by 3 bases and J by 1 base. Germline V CDR1 and CDR2: SGHTA, FQGNSA. The length of the CDR3 is 18 residues. This chain's CDR3 is CASSLDRRAGVSYNEQFF. In nucleotides, the CDR3 is TGTGCCAGCAGCTTGGATAGACGAGCGGGAGTGTCCTACAATGAGCAGTTCTTC.

The chain has TRBV28 and TRBJ1-5; D is undetermined. V lost 3 bases to trimming and J lost 2 bases, with 14 bases between them. The V gene's germline CDR1 is MDHEN and CDR2 SYDVKM. The CDR3 extends over 16 amino acids. The CDR3 here is CASSFLRLEGNQPQHF. In nucleotides, the CDR3 is TGTGCCAGCAGTTTTCTGAGACTTGAGGGCAATCAGCCCCAGCATTTT.

V gene TRBV20-1 combines with J gene TRBJ1-4; D call uncertain. Germline V gene sequence: CDR1 DFQATT, CDR2 SNEGSKA (reference sequence). Trimming cost V 5 bases and J 0 bases, with 16 bases left between them. The CDR3 has 16 amino acids. CDR3 region: CSALLRQLATNEKLFF. The CDR3, as DNA: TGCAGTGCTCTACTACGACAATTGGCAACTAATGAAAAACTGTTTTTT.

The chain recombines TRBV24-1 with TRBJ2-1; D is undetermined. Germline-derived CDR1 and CDR2 are KGHDR and SFDVKD. The CDR3 runs 12 residues. Trimming shortened V by 2 bases and J by 5 bases, and 3 bases separated the two germline ends. The CDR3 sequence: CATSDSDNEQFF. Written as DNA, the CDR3 is TGTGCCACCAGTGATTCTGACAATGAGCAGTTCTTC.

In its sample, this clonotype was seen a few times. The chain carries TRBV7-9 and TRBJ1-1; D is perhaps TRBD1 (6 bases). The CDR3 is 13 residues long. V was trimmed by 5 bases and J by 4 bases, leaving 11 bases between them. CDR1 and CDR2 (germline): SEHNR, FQNEAQ (reference sequence). CDR3 sequence (DNA): TGTGCCAGCAGCCCCTCAGGGGCCACTGAAGCTTTCTTT. Its protein product is CASSPSGATEAFF.

This CDR3 reads CAIARGLNTDTQYF. Written as DNA, the CDR3 is TGTGCCATCGCACGGGGTCTTAACACGGATACGCAGTATTTT. This sequence joins TRBV28 and TRBJ2-3; TRBD2 is a possible D gene (5 bases). The germline V gene encodes CDR1 MDHEN and CDR2 SYDVKM. The CDR3 has 14 residues. Trimming cost V 10 bases and J 6 bases, with 20 bases left between them.

The chain joins TRBV7-2 to TRBJ2-3, with 9 bases matching TRBD2. V shed 5 bases and J 4 bases; nucleotides not matched to a gene: 7. In germline, CDR1 is SGHTA, CDR2 FQGNSA. The CDR3 is made up of 15 amino acids. CDR3 sequence: CASSRLAGFADTQYF. DNA of the CDR3: TGTGCCAGCAGCAGGCTAGCGGGATTCGCAGATACGCAGTATTTT.

The chain employs TRBV6-2 or TRBV6-3 and TRBJ2-7; D tentatively fits TRBD1 or TRBD2 (6 bases each). From germline, CDR1 is MNHEY and CDR2 SVGEGT. Trimming pared 5 bases from V and 1 base from J, leaving 15 bases between. This CDR3 contains 15 residues. The chain's CDR3 is CASSHRKGGSYEQYF. DNA for the CDR3: TGTGCCAGCAGTCACCGGAAGGGGGGTTCCTACGAGCAGTACTTC.

This clonotype has just a few counts. CDR3 nucleotides: TGTGCCAGCAGCCCCGGGCGGGGATGGAGCAATCAGCCCCAGCATTTT. Translating gives CASSPGRGWSNQPQHF. V usage is TRBV28 and J usage is TRBJ1-5; D not certain. Germline loops: CDR1 MDHEN, CDR2 SYDVKM. The V end was cut by 6 bases, the J end by 1 base, with 16 bases between. The length of the CDR3 is 16 residues.

The chain employs TRBV7-2 and TRBJ2-3; 10 bases align to TRBD2. J lost 0 bases, V lost 3 bases, and 6 bases had no gene match. The germline V gene has CDR1 SGHTA and CDR2 FQGNSA. The CDR3 is 17 amino acids. The CDR3 is CASSFGASGGSTDTQYF. In nucleotides, the CDR3 is TGTGCCAGCAGCTTTGGCGCTAGCGGGGGTAGCACAGATACGCAGTATTTT.

V usage is TRBV7-2 and J usage is TRBJ2-4; the D gene is possibly TRBD2 (6 bases). The J call could be wrong; TRBJ2-7 is a better fit for the DNA end. Germline V gene lookup returns CDR1 SGHTA and CDR2 FQGNSA. The CDR3 contains 14 residues. CDR3 nucleotide sequence: TGTGCCAGCAGCTTAGCGCTAACCGGGAGCGAGCAGTACTTC. Translating it yields CASSLALTGSEQYF.

This clonotype was seen a handful of times. This chain joins TRBV28 and TRBJ2-1; 7 bases map to TRBD1. V dropped 4 bases and J dropped 7; count of bases not matched to a gene: 4. This CDR3 region has 13 residues. Germline V gives CDR1 MDHEN, CDR2 SYDVKM. DNA of the CDR3: TGTGCCAGCAGTTCCCGGGACAGTAATGAGCAGTTCTTC. It specifies CASSSRDSNEQFF.

V gene TRBV7-2 combines with J gene TRBJ2-5; D gene ambiguous. Germline-derived CDR1 and CDR2 are SGHTA and FQGNSA. V was trimmed by 4 bases and J by 5 bases, leaving 17 bases between them. CDR3 size: 15 residues. CDR3 nucleotides: TGTGCCAGCAGCTCTTCGCCAGGCCCGTCCGAGACCCAGTACTTC. This encodes CASSSSPGPSETQYF.

The gene calls are TRBV20-1 and TRBJ2-3; D gene uncertain. The CDR3 totals 14 residues. V lost 2 bases and J 4 bases, leaving 13 bases between the germline ends. The germline V gene has CDR1 DFQATT and CDR2 SNEGSKA (reference sequence). The DNA for the CDR3 is TGCAGTGCTAGACGTAATCTGCAGGCAGATACGCAGTATTTT. Translating it yields CSARRNLQADTQYF.

This chain links TRBV6-5 with TRBJ2-1; D is ambiguous. Trimming cost V 6 bases and J 3 bases, with 15 bases left between them. Germline CDR1 MNHEY, CDR2 SVGAGI. CDR3 length: 15 amino acids. The DNA of the CDR3 is TGTGCCAGCAGCCGCAAACAAGTGATCTACAATGAGCAGTTCTTC. Amino acid sequence: CASSRKQVIYNEQFF.

This clonotype was recorded a few times. The J gene is TRBJ2-3, the V gene TRBV28; 10 bases fit TRBD2. This CDR3 region has 15 residues. V gave up 3 bases and J gave up 5 bases; unmatched junction bases: 5. In germline, CDR1 is MDHEN, CDR2 SYDVKM. Here the CDR3 reads CASSFLAGVKDTQYF. Here the CDR3 DNA reads TGTGCCAGCAGTTTTCTAGCGGGAGTGAAAGATACGCAGTATTTT.